Here is one TCR beta chain with its context. Its antigen is not identified. These data belong to a study of shared clonotypes between healthy human individuals. Deletions cut 0 bases from V and 0 bases from J, with 16 bases between. The CDR3 is 18 residues long. The V gene's germline CDR1 is SGHDT and CDR2 YYEEEE. As defined, naive CD8 cells were CD45RO-negative and positively selected for CCR7, with terminally differentiated effector memory CD45RA+ cells excluded. Study results and caveats: The study found lower generation probabilities in non-shared clonotypes than in those shared by all four donors.

The deep-level immunoSEQ assay was used. Each subset's genomic DNA was shared equally among a number of immunoSEQ plates. DNA at roughly 0.2 ug, about 30,000 T cell genomes, went into sorted-subset replicate PCRs. The data were produced by immunoSEQ multiplex PCR, yet TCRdb's version contains in-frame clones alone and is incomplete. Here the sample spans 1.5 million to 2.5 million clones, over 85% being singletons. The sequence came from a man aged 18 to 29 in good health. The gene calls are TRBV5-6 and TRBJ1-3; unclear D gene. Sequencing was done on a sample of naive CD8+ T cells sorted from blood. The CDR3 DNA follows: TGTGCCAGCAGCTTGGATGGGTCCGCGGGCTTCTCTGGAAACACCATATATTTT. It translates to CASSLDGSAGFSGNTIYF.